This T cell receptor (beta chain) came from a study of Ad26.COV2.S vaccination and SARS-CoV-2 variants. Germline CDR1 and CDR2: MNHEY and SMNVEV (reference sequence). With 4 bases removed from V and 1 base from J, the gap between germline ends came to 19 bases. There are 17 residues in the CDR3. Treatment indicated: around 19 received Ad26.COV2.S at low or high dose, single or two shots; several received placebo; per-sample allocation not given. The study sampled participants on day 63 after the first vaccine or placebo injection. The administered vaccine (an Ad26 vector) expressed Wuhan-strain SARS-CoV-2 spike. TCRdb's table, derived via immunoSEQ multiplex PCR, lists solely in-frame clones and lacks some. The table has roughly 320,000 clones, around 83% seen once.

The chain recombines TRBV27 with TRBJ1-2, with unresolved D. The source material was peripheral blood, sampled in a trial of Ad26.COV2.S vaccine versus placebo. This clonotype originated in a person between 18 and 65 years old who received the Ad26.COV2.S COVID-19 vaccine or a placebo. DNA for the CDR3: TGTGCCAGCAGTTCCTTGGAAGGCACCCTATTTAACTATGGCTACACCTTC. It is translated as CASSSLEGTLFNYGYTF.